Below, 21 T cell receptor beta chains from the same sample are listed, as sequenced in a study of cytomegalovirus exposure and HLA in healthy donors. Vbeta (60) and Jbeta (13) primers were used in the PCR. Data came from immunoSEQ multiplex PCR; TCRdb stores just in-frame clones and leaves some out. The sample has 110,000 to 150,000 clones, about 80% seen once. Material: PBMCs. These receptors were collected from a man between 18 and 29 years old in good health and CMV-seronegative.

The gene calls are TRBV29-1 and TRBJ2-7, with D possibly TRBD1 on 6 matching bases. Germline loops: CDR1 SQVTM, CDR2 ANQGSEA. The CDR3 is 12 amino acids. Trimming stripped 5 bases from V and 6 bases from J, with 14 bases between. The CDR3 DNA reads TGCAGCGTTCACAGGGATCAGGGCGAGCAGTACTTC. Encoded protein: CSVHRDQGEQYF.

The chain links TRBV6-1 to TRBJ1-1; 9 bases align to TRBD1. Germline assignment: CDR1 MNHNS and CDR2 SASEGT. The J segment lost 7 bases and the V segment lost 6 bases, leaving 12 bases of the junction unmatched. The CDR3 extends over 15 amino acids. The CDR3: CASSPRDRENGEAFF. DNA of the CDR3: TGTGCCAGCAGCCCCCGGGACAGGGAAAACGGTGAAGCTTTCTTT.

The chain has TRBV5-1 and TRBJ2-5; 9 bases are a match to TRBD2. V trimming: 0 bases; J trimming: 5 bases; junction bases outside the gene matches: 14. CDR3 length: 18 residues. The germline gives CDR1 SGHRS, CDR2 YFSETQ. The DNA of the CDR3 is TGCGCCAGCAGCTTGGTTTGGCCTAGCGGGGAAGATGGGGAGACCCAGTACTTC. Protein product: CASSLVWPSGEDGETQYF.

The chain employs TRBV9 and TRBJ2-6; the match to TRBD2 covers 8 bases. CDR1 and CDR2 from the germline V gene are SGDLS and YYNGEE. The CDR3 spans 18 residues. V gave up 0 bases and J gave up 3 bases; unmatched junction bases: 8. DNA for the CDR3: TGTGCCAGCAGCGTAGTGGGCGGGGGGCCGGATGGGGCCAACGTCCTGACTTTC. It specifies CASSVVGGGPDGANVLTF.

The rearrangement uses TRBV18 and TRBJ1-2; TRBD1 is a possible D gene (5 bases). The germline V and J ends were trimmed by 0 bases and 5 bases, with 10 bases remaining between them. Per the germline V gene, CDR1 is KGHSH and CDR2 is LQKENI. CDR3 length equals 14 residues. CDR3 coding DNA: TGTGCCAGCTCACCACCGAATCAGGGTTATGGCTACACCTTC. Translated: CASSPPNQGYGYTF.

The J gene is TRBJ1-6, the V gene TRBV5-1, with D possibly being TRBD1 (6 bases). Germline V gene data show CDR1 as SGHRS and CDR2 as YFSETQ. V was cut by 0 bases and J by 7 bases, with 11 bases left in between. This CDR3 comprises 15 residues. The CDR3 bases are TGCGCCAGCAGCTTGGAGGCAGGGGCCAATTCACCCCTCCACTTT. This sequence encodes CASSLEAGANSPLHF.

This clone was recorded once. The rearrangement uses TRBV21-1 and TRBJ2-3; TRBD2 reflects the table's D call only, with no check against the DNA. TRBV21-1 is recorded as a pseudogene. The CDR3 consists of 17 residues. Here the CDR3 DNA reads TGTGCCAGCAGCAAGAACGAACATACGCGGATCACAGATACGCAGTATTTT. Its translation: CASSKNEHTRITDTQYF.

This clone was detected a few times. V usage is TRBV11-3 and J usage is TRBJ1-2; D is possibly TRBD1 (6 bases). V was cut by 0 bases and J by 1 base, with 12 bases left in between. Germline CDR1 and CDR2: SGHNT and YENEEA. This CDR3 is 16 amino acids long. The CDR3 nucleotides read TGTGCCAGCAGCTTAGAAGGACGGGACAATAACTATGGCTACACCTTC. Translating gives CASSLEGRDNNYGYTF.

This clone occurred once. The V and J genes are TRBV30 and TRBJ1-1, with D possibly TRBD1 on 5 matching bases. Looked up from germline, CDR1 is GTSNPN and CDR2 is SVGIG (reference sequence). CDR3 size: 14 residues. The V end was cut by 4 bases, the J end by 0 bases, with 12 bases between. CDR3 nucleotides: TGTGCCTGGAAGATAGAGACAGTGAACACTGAAGCTTTCTTT. It encodes CAWKIETVNTEAFF.

This chain links TRBV19 with TRBJ2-1; D gene ambiguous. The germline CDR1 and CDR2 sequences are LNHDA and SQIVND (reference sequence). The CDR3 spans 13 residues. The V gene lost 5 bases and the J gene lost 4 bases, with 9 bases spanning the gap. For the CDR3, the DNA is TGTGCCAGTAGTTTGGGCCGATACAATGAGCAGTTCTTC. It specifies CASSLGRYNEQFF.

In this sample, this clone turned up a few times. The chain has TRBV11-3 and TRBJ1-2, with a weak D call TRBD1 (5 bases). The V and J ends lost 1 base and 8 bases respectively, with 17 bases between them. This CDR3 is 15 amino acids long. Germline lookup yields CDR1 SGHNT and CDR2 YENEEA. CDR3 sequence reads: CASSLVRTGAKGYTF. DNA of the CDR3: TGTGCCAGCAGCTTAGTTCGAACAGGTGCTAAAGGCTACACCTTC. Full variable domain (rest looked up from reference TRBV11-3 and TRBJ1-2): EAGVVQSPRYKIIEKKQPVAFWCNPISGHNTLYWYLQNLGQGPELLIRYENEEAVDDSQLPKDRFSAERLKGVDSTLKIQPAELGDSAVYLCASSLVRTGAKGYTFGSGTRLTVV.

The sample holds a few counts of this clone. The chain couples TRBV19 to TRBJ1-5, with 7 bases identical to TRBD1. Germline loops: CDR1 LNHDA, CDR2 SQIVND (reference sequence). V dropped 4 bases and J dropped 6; count of bases not matched to a gene: 9. The CDR3 has 15 residues. CDR3 in DNA: TGTGCCAGTAGTACCCGACAGGGCCGGGGTCAGCCCCAGCATTTT. It yields the protein CASSTRQGRGQPQHF.

The chain joins TRBV28 to TRBJ2-1; 8 nucleotides match TRBD2. There are 14 residues in the CDR3. Germline CDR1 reads MDHEN; CDR2 reads SYDVKM. The J segment lost 5 bases and the V segment lost 6 bases, leaving 6 bases of the junction unmatched. In DNA, the CDR3 is TGTGCCAGCAGCGGGGGGGCCCGGAACAATGAGCAGTTCTTC. Encoded protein: CASSGGARNNEQFF.

The chain has TRBV7-8 and TRBJ2-7, with 9 bases fitting TRBD1. Germline V CDR1 and CDR2: SGHVS, FQNEAQ. This CDR3 has 15 residues. Trimming removed 2 bases from V and 1 base from J; junction bases left unmatched: 3. In nucleotides, the CDR3 is TGTGCCAGCAGCTTAAACGACAGGGGGTCCTACGAGCAGTACTTC. Translating it yields CASSLNDRGSYEQYF.

The chain employs TRBV5-8 and TRBJ2-7, with 12 bases aligning to TRBD2. There are 16 residues in the CDR3. Germline values: CDR1 SGHTS, CDR2 YDEGEE. The J segment lost 7 bases and the V segment lost 2 bases, leaving 10 bases of the junction unmatched. The CDR3 sequence is CASSFETLAGGGEQYF. In DNA, the CDR3 is TGTGCCAGCAGCTTTGAGACCCTAGCGGGAGGGGGTGAGCAGTACTTC.

This clone was found a few times. V and J are TRBV7-8 and TRBJ2-3, with TRBD1 as a possible D gene (5 bases). From germline, CDR1 is SGHVS and CDR2 FQNEAQ. V lost 1 base and J 1 base, leaving 6 bases between the germline ends. The CDR3 extends over 14 amino acids. As DNA, the CDR3 is TGTGCCAGCAGCTTAGTAGGGGGCACAGATACGCAGTATTTT. The encoded protein is CASSLVGGTDTQYF.

This clone was seen once. The chain combines TRBV5-1 with TRBJ1-3; no clear D. The CDR3 totals 16 residues. Germline lookup yields CDR1 SGHRS and CDR2 YFSETQ. The V gene lost 0 bases and the J gene lost 3 bases, with 13 bases spanning the gap. CDR3 in DNA: TGCGCCAGCAGCTTGGTCGGGGTTGAAGGTGGAAACACCATATATTTT. This translates into CASSLVGVEGGNTIYF.

V is TRBV5-1 and J is TRBJ1-5; the D gene is possibly TRBD1 (5 bases). From germline, CDR1 is SGHRS and CDR2 YFSETQ. The CDR3 totals 15 residues. The V end lost 0 bases, the J end lost 1 base, and 8 bases lay between the germline ends. The CDR3, as DNA: TGCGCCAGCAGCTTGGTTTCAGGGAGCAATCAGCCCCAGCATTTT. Translating gives CASSLVSGSNQPQHF.

The chain couples TRBV5-1 to TRBJ1-2; 7 bases map to TRBD1. CDR3 length equals 15 residues. The germline gives CDR1 SGHRS, CDR2 YFSETQ. With V trimmed by 3 bases and J by 6 bases, 11 bases remained unmatched. This chain's CDR3 is CASSSGQAPADGYTF. The CDR3 nucleotides are TGCGCCAGCAGCTCCGGACAGGCCCCTGCGGATGGCTACACCTTC.

The chain links TRBV7-2 to TRBJ1-5, with 7 bases aligning to TRBD1. Germline-derived CDR1 and CDR2 are SGHTA and FQGNSA. The CDR3 has 16 amino acids. Germline trimming cut 5 bases from V and 4 bases from J; bases unmatched to any gene: 11. In nucleotides, the CDR3 is TGTGCCAGCAGCGCCCAGGGACAGTCTGGTAATCAGCCCCAGCATTTT. Translation: CASSAQGQSGNQPQHF.

The chain links TRBV9 to TRBJ2-1; D possibly corresponds to TRBD1 (5 bases). The CDR3 runs to 15 residues. CDR1 and CDR2 from the germline V gene are SGDLS and YYNGEE. V lost 3 bases and J lost 0, with 10 bases in between. CDR3 bases: TGTGCCAGCAGCGGACAGTCGAGCTCCTACAATGAGCAGTTCTTC. As protein: CASSGQSSSYNEQFF.